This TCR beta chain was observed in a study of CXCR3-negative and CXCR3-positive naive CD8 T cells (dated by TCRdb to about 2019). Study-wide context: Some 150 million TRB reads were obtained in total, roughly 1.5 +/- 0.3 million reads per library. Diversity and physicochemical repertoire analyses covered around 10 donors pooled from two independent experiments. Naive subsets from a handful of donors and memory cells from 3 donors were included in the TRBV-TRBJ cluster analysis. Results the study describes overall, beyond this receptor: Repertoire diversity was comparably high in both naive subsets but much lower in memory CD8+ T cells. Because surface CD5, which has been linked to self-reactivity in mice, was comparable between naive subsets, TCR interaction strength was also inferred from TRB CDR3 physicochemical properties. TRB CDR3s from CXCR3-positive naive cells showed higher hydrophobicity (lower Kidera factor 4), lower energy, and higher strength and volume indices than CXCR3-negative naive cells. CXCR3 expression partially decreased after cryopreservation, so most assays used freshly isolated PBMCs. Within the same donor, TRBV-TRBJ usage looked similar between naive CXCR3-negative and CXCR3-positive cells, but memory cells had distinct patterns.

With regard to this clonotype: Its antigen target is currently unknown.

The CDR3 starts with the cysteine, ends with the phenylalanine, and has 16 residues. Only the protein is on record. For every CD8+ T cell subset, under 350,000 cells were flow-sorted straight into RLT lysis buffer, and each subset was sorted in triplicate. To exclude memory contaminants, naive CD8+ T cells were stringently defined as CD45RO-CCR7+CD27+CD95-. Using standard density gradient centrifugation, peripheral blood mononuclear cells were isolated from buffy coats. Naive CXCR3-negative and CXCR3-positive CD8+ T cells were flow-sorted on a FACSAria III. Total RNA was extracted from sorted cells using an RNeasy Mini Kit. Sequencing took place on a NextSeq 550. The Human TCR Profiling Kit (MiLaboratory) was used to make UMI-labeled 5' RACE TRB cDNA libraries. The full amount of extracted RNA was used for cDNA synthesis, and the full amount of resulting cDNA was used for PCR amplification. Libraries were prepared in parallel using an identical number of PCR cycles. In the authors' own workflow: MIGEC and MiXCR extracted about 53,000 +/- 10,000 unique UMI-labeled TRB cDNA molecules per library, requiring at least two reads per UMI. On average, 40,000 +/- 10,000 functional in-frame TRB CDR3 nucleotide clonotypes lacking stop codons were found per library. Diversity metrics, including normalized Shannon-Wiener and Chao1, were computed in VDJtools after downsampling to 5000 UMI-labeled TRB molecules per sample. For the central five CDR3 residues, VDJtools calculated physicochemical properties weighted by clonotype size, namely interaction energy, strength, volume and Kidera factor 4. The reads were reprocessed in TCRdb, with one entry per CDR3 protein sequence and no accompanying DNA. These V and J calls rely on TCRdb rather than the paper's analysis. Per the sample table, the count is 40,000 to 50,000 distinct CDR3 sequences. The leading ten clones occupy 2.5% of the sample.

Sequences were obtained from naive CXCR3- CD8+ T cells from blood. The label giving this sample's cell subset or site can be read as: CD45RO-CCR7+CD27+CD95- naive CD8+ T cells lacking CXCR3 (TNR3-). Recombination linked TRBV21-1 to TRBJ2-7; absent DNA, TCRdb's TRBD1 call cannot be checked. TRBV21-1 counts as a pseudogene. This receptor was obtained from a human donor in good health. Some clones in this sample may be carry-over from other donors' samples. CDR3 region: CASSKVTGEREYEQYF.